This is a list of T cell receptor beta chains from one sample in a study of blood T cell repertoires in COVID-19. Assay: immunoSEQ multiplex PCR; the TCRdb copy retains only in-frame clones and omits some. The sample records approximately 220,000 clones, about 86% being singletons. Sequenced sample: PBMCs or T cells enriched from blood (not recorded which). The receptor source for this set is a woman aged 40 to 55 with acute COVID-19. CDR3s include the opening cysteine and the closing phenylalanine or tryptophan. D genes are given only for firm matches. Clone size, where shown, is once, few, many, or a class for clones that have expanded.

J: TRBJ2-5; length: 14; size: NA; V: TRBV9; D: TRBD1; DNA: TGTGCCAGCAGCGCACGGACAGGGCAAGAGACCCAGTACTTC; CDR3: CASSARTGQETQYF
J: TRBJ1-6; length: 13; size: NA; V: TRBV12-3/TRBV12-4; D: NA; DNA: TGTGCCAGCACCCATGGGGAGGGCTCACCCCTCCACTTT; CDR3: CASTHGEGSPLHF
J: TRBJ2-3; length: 13; size: NA; V: TRBV2; D: TRBD1; DNA: TGTGCCAGCGGACAGGGCGGATCAGATACGCAGTATTTT; CDR3: CASGQGGSDTQYF
J: TRBJ1-1; length: 14; size: NA; V: TRBV11-2; D: NA; DNA: TGTGCCAGCAGTTCCTCTCCACAGAACACTGAAGCTTTCTTT; CDR3: CASSSSPQNTEAFF
J: TRBJ2-7; length: 15; size: NA; V: TRBV19; D: NA; DNA: TGTGCCAGTAGTAGCGACAGTGACAGCTCCTACGAGCAGTACTTC; CDR3: CASSSDSDSSYEQYF
J: TRBJ1-5; length: 17; size: NA; V: TRBV7-8; D: NA; DNA: TGTGCCAGCAGCTTATTCCTTCCCAGGGGAGGCAATCAGCCCCAGCATTTT; CDR3: CASSLFLPRGGNQPQHF
J: TRBJ1-5; length: 15; size: NA; V: TRBV28; D: TRBD1; DNA: TGTGCCAGCAGTCCACAGGGGGATATGGATCAGCCCCAGCATTTT; CDR3: CASSPQGDMDQPQHF
J: TRBJ2-1; length: 16; size: NA; V: TRBV11-3; D: TRBD2; DNA: TGTGCCAGCAGCGCCCTAGCGGGGGGGAGCGCGAATGAGCAGTTCTTC; CDR3: CASSALAGGSANEQFF
J: TRBJ1-3; length: 15; size: NA; V: TRBV7-8; D: TRBD1; DNA: TGTGCCAGCAGCCCTACAATGGACAGGGGCCACACCATATATTTT; CDR3: CASSPTMDRGHTIYF
J: TRBJ1-5; length: 16; size: once; V: TRBV27; D: TRBD1; DNA: TGTGCCAGCAGTTCCGGACAGGGGAGGAGCAATCAGCCCCAGCATTTT; CDR3: CASSSGQGRSNQPQHF
J: TRBJ2-2; length: 21; size: NA; V: TRBV14; D: TRBD1; DNA: TGTGCCAGCAGCCTACTCCCCTTCGGACAGGGGGCCGGCGGGGGCTTAGGGGAGCTGTTTTTT; CDR3: CASSLLPFGQGAGGGLGELFF
J: TRBJ1-3; length: 15; size: NA; V: TRBV15; D: NA; DNA: TGTGCCACCAGCAGCAGGGGATCGGCTGGAAACACCATATATTTT; CDR3: CATSSRGSAGNTIYF
J: TRBJ1-1; length: 12; size: NA; V: TRBV13; D: NA; DNA: TGTGCCAGCAGCTTAGTCGGGGGGAGGGCTTTCTTT; CDR3: CASSLVGGRAFF
J: TRBJ2-2; length: 16; size: NA; V: TRBV4-2; D: TRBD2; DNA: TGTGCCACCCGGCGGTCAGCGGGAGCGGTAACCGGGGAGCTGTTTTTT; CDR3: CATRRSAGAVTGELFF
J: TRBJ2-7; length: 13; size: once; V: TRBV7-2; D: TRBD2; DNA: TGTGCCAGCAACCTAGCGGGAGGTTACGAGCAGTACTTC; CDR3: CASNLAGGYEQYF